This T cell receptor (beta chain) was retrieved from a study of OX40 agonist ivuxolimab in advanced cancers. The assay was immunoSEQ multiplex PCR, and TCRdb's table has in-frame clones only and misses some. The sample includes approximately 23,000 clones, about 88% of them seen just once. This clone is categorized as medium-sized. Trimming pared 4 bases from V and 5 bases from J, leaving 15 bases between. The length of the CDR3 is 15 residues. Germline-derived CDR1 and CDR2 are SEHNR and FQNEAQ (reference sequence). This receptor was obtained from an adult with an advanced solid tumor such as melanoma, head and neck, liver or kidney cancer. The V gene is TRBV7-9, the J gene TRBJ1-5; possible D gene TRBD1, 5 bases. Specimen: CD4+ or CD8+ T cells sorted from blood, collected in a trial of the OX40 agonist ivuxolimab. Here the CDR3 reads CASSSGGGGHQPQHF. CDR3 coding DNA: TGTGCCAGCAGCTCCGGGGGGGGAGGCCATCAGCCCCAGCATTTT.